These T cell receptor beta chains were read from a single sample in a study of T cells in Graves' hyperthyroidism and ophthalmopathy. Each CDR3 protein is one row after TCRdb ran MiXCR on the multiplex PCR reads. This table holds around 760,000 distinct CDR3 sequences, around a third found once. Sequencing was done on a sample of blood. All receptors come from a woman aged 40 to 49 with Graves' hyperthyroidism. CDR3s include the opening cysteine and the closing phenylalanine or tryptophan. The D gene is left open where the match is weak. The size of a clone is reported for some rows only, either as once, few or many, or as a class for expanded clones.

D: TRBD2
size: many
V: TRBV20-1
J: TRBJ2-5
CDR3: CSARGGSGGAQETQYF
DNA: TGCAGTGCTAGAGGTGGTAGCGGGGGGGCGCAGGAGACCCAGTACTTC

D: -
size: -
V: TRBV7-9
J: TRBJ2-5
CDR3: CASSFVYQQETQYF
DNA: TGTGCCAGCAGCTTTGTTTATCAGCAAGAGACCCAGTACTTC

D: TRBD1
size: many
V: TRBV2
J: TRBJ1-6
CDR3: CASRGGTGASPLHF
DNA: TGTGCCAGCAGGGGCGGGACAGGGGCTTCACCCCTCCACTTT

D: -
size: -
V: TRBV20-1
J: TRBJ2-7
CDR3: CSARGPFGTTVFHEQYF
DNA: TGCAGTGCTAGAGGCCCTTTTGGGACAACGGTATTCCACGAGCAGTACTTC

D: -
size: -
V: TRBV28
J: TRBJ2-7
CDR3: CASSGGPESDEQYF
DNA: TGTGCCAGCAGTGGGGGGCCGGAGAGCGACGAGCAGTACTTC

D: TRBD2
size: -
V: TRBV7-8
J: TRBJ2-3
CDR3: CASSSMGGASTDTQYF
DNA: TGTGCCAGCAGTTCAATGGGAGGGGCTAGCACAGATACGCAGTATTTT

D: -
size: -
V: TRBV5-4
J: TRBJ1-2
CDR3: CASTPGGGLVGYTF
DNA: TGTGCCAGCACCCCTGGTGGAGGGTTGGTTGGCTACACCTTC

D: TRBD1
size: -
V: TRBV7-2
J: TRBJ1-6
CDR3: CASSLPDRVNSPLHF
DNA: TGTGCCAGCAGTCTCCCGGACAGGGTCAATTCACCCCTCCACTTT

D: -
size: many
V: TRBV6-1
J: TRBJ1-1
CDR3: CASLGVGNTEAFF
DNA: TGTGCCAGCCTAGGGGTGGGGAACACTGAAGCTTTCTTT

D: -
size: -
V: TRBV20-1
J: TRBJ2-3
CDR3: CSARDLTSSDTRYF
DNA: TGCAGTGCTAGAGATCTAACGTCGTCAGATACGCGGTATTTT

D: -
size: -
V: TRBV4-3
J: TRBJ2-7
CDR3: CASSPGRTYNEQYF
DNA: TGCGCCAGCAGCCCTGGCAGAACGTACAATGAGCAGTACTTC

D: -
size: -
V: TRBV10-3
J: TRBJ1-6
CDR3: CAIRLQGPNSPLHF
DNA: TGTGCCATCAGGCTTCAGGGCCCTAATTCACCCCTCCACTTT

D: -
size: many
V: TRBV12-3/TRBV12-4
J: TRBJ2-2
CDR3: CASSSSWGQGGELFF
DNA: TGTGCCAGCAGTTCCTCGTGGGGGCAGGGCGGGGAGCTGTTTTTT

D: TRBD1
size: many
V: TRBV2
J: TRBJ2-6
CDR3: CASSRTGVPGANVLTF
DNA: TGTGCCAGCAGTCGAACAGGGGTGCCCGGGGCCAACGTCCTGACTTTC

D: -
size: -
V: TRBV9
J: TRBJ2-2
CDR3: CASSVDVAGELFF
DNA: TGTGCCAGCAGCGTAGATGTCGCCGGGGAGCTGTTTTTT